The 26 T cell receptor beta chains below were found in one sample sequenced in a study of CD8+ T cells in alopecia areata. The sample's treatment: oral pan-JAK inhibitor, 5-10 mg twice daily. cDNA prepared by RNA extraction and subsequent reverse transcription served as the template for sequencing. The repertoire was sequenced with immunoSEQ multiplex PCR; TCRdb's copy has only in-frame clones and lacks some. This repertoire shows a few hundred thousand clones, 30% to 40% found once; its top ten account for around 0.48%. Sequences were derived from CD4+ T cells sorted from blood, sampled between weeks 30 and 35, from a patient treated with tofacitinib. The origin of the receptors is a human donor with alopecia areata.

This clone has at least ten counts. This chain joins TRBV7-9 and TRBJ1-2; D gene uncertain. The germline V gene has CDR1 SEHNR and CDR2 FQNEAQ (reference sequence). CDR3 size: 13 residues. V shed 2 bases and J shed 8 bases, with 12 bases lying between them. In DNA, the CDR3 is TGTGCCAGCAGCTTACTTGAGGGAAGGGGCTACACCTTC. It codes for CASSLLEGRGYTF.

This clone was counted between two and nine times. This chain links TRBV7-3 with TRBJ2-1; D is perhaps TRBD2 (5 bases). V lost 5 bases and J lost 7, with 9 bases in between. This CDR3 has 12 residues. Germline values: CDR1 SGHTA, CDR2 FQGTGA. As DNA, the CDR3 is TGTGCCAGCAGCCATGGCGGGAATGAGCAGTTCTTC. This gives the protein CASSHGGNEQFF.

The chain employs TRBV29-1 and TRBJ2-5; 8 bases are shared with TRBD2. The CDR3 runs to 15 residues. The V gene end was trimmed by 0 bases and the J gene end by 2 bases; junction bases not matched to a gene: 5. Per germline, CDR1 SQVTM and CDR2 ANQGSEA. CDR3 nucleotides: TGCAGCGTTGAAGATCGCGGGAGGTATCAAGAGACCCAGTACTTC. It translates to CSVEDRGRYQETQYF.

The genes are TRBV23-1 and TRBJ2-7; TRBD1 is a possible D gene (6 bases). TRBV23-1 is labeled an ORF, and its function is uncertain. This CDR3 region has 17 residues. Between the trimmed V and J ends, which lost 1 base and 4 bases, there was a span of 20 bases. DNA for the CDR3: TGCGCCAGCAGTCAATGGTGTCGGGCAGGGGTATGTTACGAGCAGTACTTC. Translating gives CASSQWCRAGVCYEQYF.

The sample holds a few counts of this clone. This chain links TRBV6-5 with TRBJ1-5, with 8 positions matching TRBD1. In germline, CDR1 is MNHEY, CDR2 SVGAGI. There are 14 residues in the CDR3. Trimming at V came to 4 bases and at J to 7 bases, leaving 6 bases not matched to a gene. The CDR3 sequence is CASSFEQGVQPQHF. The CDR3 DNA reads TGTGCCAGCAGTTTCGAACAGGGGGTCCAGCCCCAGCATTTT.

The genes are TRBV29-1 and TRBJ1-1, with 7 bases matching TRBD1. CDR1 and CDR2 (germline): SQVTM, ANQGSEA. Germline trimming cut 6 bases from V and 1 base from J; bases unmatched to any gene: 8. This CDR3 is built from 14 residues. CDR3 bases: TGCAGCGTCGAGTCTACAGGGGCGAACACTGAAGCTTTCTTT. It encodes CSVESTGANTEAFF.

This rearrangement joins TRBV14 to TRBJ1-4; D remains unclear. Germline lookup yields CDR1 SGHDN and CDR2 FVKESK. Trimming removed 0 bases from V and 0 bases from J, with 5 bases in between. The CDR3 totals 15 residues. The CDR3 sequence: CASSQDASTNEKLFF. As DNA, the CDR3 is TGTGCCAGCAGCCAAGATGCGTCAACTAATGAAAAACTGTTTTTT.

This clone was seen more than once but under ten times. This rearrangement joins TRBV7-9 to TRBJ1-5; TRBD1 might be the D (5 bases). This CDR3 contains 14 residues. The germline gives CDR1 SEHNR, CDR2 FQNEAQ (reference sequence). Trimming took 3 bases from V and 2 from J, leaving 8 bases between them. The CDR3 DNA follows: TGTGCCAGCAGCTTGGACACCCGCAATCAGCCCCAGCATTTT. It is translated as CASSLDTRNQPQHF.

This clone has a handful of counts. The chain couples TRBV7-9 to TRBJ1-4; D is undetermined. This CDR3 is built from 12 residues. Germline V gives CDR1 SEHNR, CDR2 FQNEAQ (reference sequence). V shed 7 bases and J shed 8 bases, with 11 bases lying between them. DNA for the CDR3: TGTGCCAGCAATGGGGTTGGCGAAAAACTGTTTTTT. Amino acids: CASNGVGEKLFF. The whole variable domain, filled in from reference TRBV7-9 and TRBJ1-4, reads DTGVSQNPRHKITKRGQNVTFRCDPISEHNRLYWYRQTLGQGPEFLTYFQNEAQLEKSRLLSDRFSAERPKGSFSTLEIQRTEQGDSAMYLCASNGVGEKLFFGSGTQLSVL.

CDR3 coding DNA: TGTGCCAGCAGTAACCTTTCGGGCCACGTCCCCGAGCAGTACTTC. Its protein product is CASSNLSGHVPEQYF. The chain uses TRBV2 and TRBJ2-7; no clear D gene. Germline CDR1 and CDR2: SNHLY and FYNNEI. V lost 5 bases and J lost 6, with 20 bases in between. This CDR3 contains 15 residues.

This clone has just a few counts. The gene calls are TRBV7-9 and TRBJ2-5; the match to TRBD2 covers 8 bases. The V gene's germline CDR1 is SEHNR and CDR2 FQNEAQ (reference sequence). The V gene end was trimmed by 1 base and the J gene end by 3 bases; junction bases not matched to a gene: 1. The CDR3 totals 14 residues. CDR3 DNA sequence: TGTGCCAGCAGCTTAGTTAGCGGGAAAGAGACCCAGTACTTC. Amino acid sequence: CASSLVSGKETQYF.

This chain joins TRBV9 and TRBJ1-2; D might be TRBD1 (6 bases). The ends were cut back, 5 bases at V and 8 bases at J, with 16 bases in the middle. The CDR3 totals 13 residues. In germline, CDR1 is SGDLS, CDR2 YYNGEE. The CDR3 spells CASSSGRGLGYTF. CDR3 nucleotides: TGTGCCAGCAGTTCTGGACGGGGGCTGGGCTACACCTTC.

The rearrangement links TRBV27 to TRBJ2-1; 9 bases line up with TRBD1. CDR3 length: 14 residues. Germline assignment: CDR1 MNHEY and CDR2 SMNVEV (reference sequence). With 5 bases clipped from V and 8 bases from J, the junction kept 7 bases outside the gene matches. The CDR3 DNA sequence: TGTGCCAGCAGTCTCGGGACAGGGAGGGATGAGCAGTTCTTC. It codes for CASSLGTGRDEQFF.

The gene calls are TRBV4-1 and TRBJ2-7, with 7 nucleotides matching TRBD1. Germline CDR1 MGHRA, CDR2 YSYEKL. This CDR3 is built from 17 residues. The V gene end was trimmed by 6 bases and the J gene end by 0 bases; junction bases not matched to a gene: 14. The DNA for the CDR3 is TGCGCCAGCAGAGGACAGGCGTTGGGGATTCCCTCCTACGAGCAGTACTTC. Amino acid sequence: CASRGQALGIPSYEQYF.

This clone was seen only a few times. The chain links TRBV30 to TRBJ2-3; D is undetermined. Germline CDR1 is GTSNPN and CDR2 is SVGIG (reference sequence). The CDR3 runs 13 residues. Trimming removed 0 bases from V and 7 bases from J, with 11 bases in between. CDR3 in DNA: TGTGCCTGGAGTGTCCCCGACTCGCATACGCAGTATTTT. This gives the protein CAWSVPDSHTQYF.

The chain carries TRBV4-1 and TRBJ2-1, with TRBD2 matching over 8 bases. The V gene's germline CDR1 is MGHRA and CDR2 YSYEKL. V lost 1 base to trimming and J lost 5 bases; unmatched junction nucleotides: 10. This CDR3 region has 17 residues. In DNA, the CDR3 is TGCGCCAGCAGCCAAGTACTTGGCCTAGCGGGCGACAATGAGCAGTTCTTC. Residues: CASSQVLGLAGDNEQFF.

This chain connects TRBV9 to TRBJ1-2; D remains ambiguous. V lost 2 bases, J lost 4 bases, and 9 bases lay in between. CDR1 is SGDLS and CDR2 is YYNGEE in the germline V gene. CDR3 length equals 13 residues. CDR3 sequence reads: CASSVVEGYGYTF. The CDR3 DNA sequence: TGTGCCAGCAGCGTCGTAGAGGGCTATGGCTACACCTTC. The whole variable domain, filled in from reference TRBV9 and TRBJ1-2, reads DSGVTQTPKHLITATGQRVTLRCSPRSGDLSVYWYQQSLDQGLQFLIQYYNGEERAKGNILERFSAQQFPDLHSELNLSSLELGDSALYFCASSVVEGYGYTFGSGTRLTVV.

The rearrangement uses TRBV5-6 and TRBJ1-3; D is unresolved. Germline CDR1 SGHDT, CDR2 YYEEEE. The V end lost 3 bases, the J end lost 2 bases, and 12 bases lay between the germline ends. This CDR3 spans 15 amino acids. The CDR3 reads CASSSRVAAGNTIYF. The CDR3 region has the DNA TGTGCCAGCAGCTCCCGAGTGGCCGCTGGAAACACCATATATTTT.

Here the CDR3 reads CASSLALNQPQHF. The CDR3 DNA follows: TGCGCCAGCAGCTTGGCCTTAAATCAGCCCCAGCATTTT. The V call is TRBV5-1, the J call TRBJ1-5; no clear D. CDR1 and CDR2 from the germline V gene are SGHRS and YFSETQ. The V end was cut by 0 bases, the J end by 4 bases, with 5 bases between. The CDR3 spans 13 residues.

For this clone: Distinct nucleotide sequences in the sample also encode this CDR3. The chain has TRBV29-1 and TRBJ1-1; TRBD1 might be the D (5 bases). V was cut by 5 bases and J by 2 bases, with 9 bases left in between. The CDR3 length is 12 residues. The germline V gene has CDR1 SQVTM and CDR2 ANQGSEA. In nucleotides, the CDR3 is TGCAGCGTTCGAGGGGCCAACACTGAAGCTTTCTTT. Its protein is CSVRGANTEAFF.

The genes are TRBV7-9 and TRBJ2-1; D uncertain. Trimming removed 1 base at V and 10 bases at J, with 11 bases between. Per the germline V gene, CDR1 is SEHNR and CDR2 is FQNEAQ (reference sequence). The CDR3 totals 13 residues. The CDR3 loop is CASSLGPEAEQFF. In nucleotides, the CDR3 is TGTGCCAGCAGCTTAGGGCCAGAGGCAGAGCAGTTCTTC.

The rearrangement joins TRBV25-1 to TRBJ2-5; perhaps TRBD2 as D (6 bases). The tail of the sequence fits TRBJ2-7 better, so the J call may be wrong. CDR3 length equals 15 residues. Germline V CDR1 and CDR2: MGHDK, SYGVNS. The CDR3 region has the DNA TGTGCCAGCAGCCTTGGGGGGTCCCTTCCCTACGAGCAGTACTTC. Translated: CASSLGGSLPYEQYF.

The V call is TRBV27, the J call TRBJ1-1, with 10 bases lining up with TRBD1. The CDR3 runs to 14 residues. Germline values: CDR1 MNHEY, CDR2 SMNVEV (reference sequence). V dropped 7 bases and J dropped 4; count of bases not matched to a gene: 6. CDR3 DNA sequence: TGTGCCAGCACCCAGAGGACAGGGGGCACTGAAGCTTTCTTT. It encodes CASTQRTGGTEAFF.

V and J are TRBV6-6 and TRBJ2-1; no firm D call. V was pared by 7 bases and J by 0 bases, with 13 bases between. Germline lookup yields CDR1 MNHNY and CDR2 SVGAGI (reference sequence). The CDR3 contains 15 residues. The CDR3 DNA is TGTGCCAGCACACGCAGGCTGAGCTCCTACAATGAGCAGTTCTTC. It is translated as CASTRRLSSYNEQFF.

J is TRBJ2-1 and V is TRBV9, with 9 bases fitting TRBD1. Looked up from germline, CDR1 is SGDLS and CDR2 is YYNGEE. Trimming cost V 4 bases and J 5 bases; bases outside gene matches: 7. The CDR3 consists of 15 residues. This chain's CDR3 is CASSTTGTGHNEQFF. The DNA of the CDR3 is TGTGCCAGCAGCACCACGGGGACAGGGCACAATGAGCAGTTCTTC.

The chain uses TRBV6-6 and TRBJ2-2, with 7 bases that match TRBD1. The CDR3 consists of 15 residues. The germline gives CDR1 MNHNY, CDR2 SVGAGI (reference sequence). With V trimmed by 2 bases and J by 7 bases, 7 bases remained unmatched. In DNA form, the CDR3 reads TGTGCCAGCAGTTACAGGGGGCTAGGTGTCGGGGAGCTGTTTTTT. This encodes CASSYRGLGVGELFF.